The table lists the clone carrying this T cell receptor (beta chain) with a count of one. The antigen is undetermined. This sample is drawn from a study of T cell responses to AZD1222 COVID-19 vaccine. Study-wide results and caveats: Donors skewed white British and female; clonal diversity was possibly underestimated.

Profiled with immunoSEQ multiplex PCR; TCRdb holds only in-frame clones, not every one. Of roughly 70,000 clones in the sample, about 88% were seen once. Germline assignment: CDR1 LNHDA and CDR2 SQIVND (reference sequence). V shed 2 bases and J shed 0 bases, with 7 bases lying between them. The CDR3 runs to 15 residues. The chain joins TRBV19 to TRBJ2-2; either TRBD1 or TRBD2 may fit D (5 bases each). The clonotype comes from an adult who received the AZD1222 COVID-19 vaccine. This material consisted of peripheral blood, taken 28 days after the second AZD1222 dose. The CDR3 spells CASSIWGSNTGELFF. The CDR3 nucleotides read TGTGCCAGTAGTATATGGGGGTCGAACACCGGGGAGCTGTTTTTT.